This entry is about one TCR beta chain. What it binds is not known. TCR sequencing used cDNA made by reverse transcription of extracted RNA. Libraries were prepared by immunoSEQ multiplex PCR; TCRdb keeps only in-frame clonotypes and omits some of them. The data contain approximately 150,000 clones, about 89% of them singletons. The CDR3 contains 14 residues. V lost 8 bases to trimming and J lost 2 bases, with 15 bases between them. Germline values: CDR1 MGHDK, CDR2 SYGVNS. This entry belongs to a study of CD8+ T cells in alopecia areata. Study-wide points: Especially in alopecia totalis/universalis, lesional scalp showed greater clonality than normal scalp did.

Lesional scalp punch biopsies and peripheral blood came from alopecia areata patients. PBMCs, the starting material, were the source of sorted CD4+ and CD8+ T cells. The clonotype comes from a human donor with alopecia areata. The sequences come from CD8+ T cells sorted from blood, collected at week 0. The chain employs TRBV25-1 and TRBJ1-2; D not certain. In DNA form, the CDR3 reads TGTGCCAGCGCTCCCCGGGGTTTAAACTATGGCTACACCTTC. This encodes CASAPRGLNYGYTF.